This T cell receptor beta chain was retrieved from a study of chemoradiotherapy in HPV16-positive cancers. As for the study in general: Candidate HPV-specific clones and shared TCR motifs came from a couple of HPV16-positive patients.

Here immunoSEQ multiplex PCR was the method, and the copy in TCRdb shows in-frame clones only, minus some. The sample yields approximately 6,600 clones, 70% to 85% seen once. V lost 2 bases, J lost 3 bases, and 7 bases stayed unmatched. Germline lookup yields CDR1 MNHEY and CDR2 SMNVEV (reference sequence). CDR3 length: 16 residues. The receptor was derived from a human donor with HPV-associated anogenital cancer. The chain couples TRBV27 to TRBJ2-3; 8 positions match TRBD1. The sequencing used tumor tissue, collected from a patient who underwent chemoradiotherapy. CDR3 nucleotides: TGTGCCAGCAGTTTACAGGGGGCTTTCGTTACAGATACGCAGTATTTT. This codes for CASSLQGAFVTDTQYF.